This entry lists 11 T cell receptor beta chains sequenced from one sample in a study of read filtering for tumor transcriptome and immune sequencing. From about 400 ng of RNA, a library with molecular barcoded alpha/delta and beta/gamma adaptors was made. MiXCR, applied by TCRdb to the reads, yields one record per CDR3 protein. The sample holds roughly 130,000 distinct CDR3 sequences; 10% to 15% are singletons and the top ten take 11%. The sequenced sample was a population of CD138-negative cells sorted from bone marrow. The receptors were sampled from a donor aged 40 or older with multiple myeloma.

The table lists this clonotype with many counts. The V gene is TRBV29-1, the J gene TRBJ2-3; D ambiguous. With 2 bases removed from V and 2 bases from J, the gap between germline ends came to 2 bases. Germline CDR1 is SQVTM and CDR2 is ANQGSEA. The CDR3 runs 11 residues. CDR3 sequence: CSVETTDTQYF. The CDR3 region has the DNA TGCAGCGTTGAAACCACAGATACGCAGTATTTT.

The V call is TRBV9, the J call TRBJ2-3, with D uncertain. The germline V gene has CDR1 SGDLS and CDR2 YYNGEE. This CDR3 has 14 residues. V shed 0 bases and J shed 3 bases, with 8 bases lying between them. CDR3 in amino acids: CASSVGPGTDTQYF. Here the CDR3 DNA reads TGTGCCAGCAGCGTAGGGCCTGGGACAGATACGCAGTATTTT.

Regarding this clonotype: A much larger clone lies one base from this, so it may be a read error. The rearrangement joins TRBV7-9 to TRBJ2-1, with 7 bases fitting TRBD2. The CDR3 contains 15 residues. Germline assignment: CDR1 SEHNR and CDR2 FQNEAQ (reference sequence). CDR3 bases: TGTGCCAGCAGTCAGATGGCGGGAGTTTACAATGAGCAGCTCTTC. Translation gives CASSQMAGVYNEQLF.

The sample holds many counts of this clonotype. The rearrangement links TRBV6-6 to TRBJ2-3; 12 bases are a match to TRBD1. Germline values: CDR1 MNHNY, CDR2 SVGAGI (reference sequence). V shed 6 bases and J 2 bases; nucleotides not matched to a gene: 6. The CDR3 spans 16 residues. Here the CDR3 DNA reads TGTGCCAGCAGAAGGGACAGGGGGCGTTCCACAGATACGCAGTATTTT. The encoded protein is CASRRDRGRSTDTQYF.

Points on this clonotype: Just one base apart from a much larger clone, this may be a read error. V usage is TRBV7-2 and J usage is TRBJ2-2; D perhaps matches TRBD1 (5 bases). The germline V gene has CDR1 SGHTA and CDR2 FQGNSA. With 0 bases removed from V and 6 bases from J, the gap between germline ends came to 11 bases. This CDR3 is built from 15 residues. The DNA of the CDR3 is TGTACCAGCAGCTTAGCGGGGCCCTCTTCCGGGGAGCTGTTTTTT. This codes for CTSSLAGPSSGELFF.

In its sample, this clonotype was seen many times. The chain uses TRBV14 and TRBJ2-1, with D possibly matching TRBD2 (5 bases). The germline gives CDR1 SGHDN, CDR2 FVKESK. The V end was cut by 0 bases, the J end by 7 bases, with 13 bases between. The CDR3 loop spans 15 amino acids. The CDR3 is CASSQDGRERNEQFF. The CDR3 coding sequence is TGTGCCAGCAGCCAAGATGGAAGGGAGAGAAATGAGCAGTTCTTC.

This clonotype appeared many times. The CDR3 loop is CASSLSPGSEAFF. Written as DNA, the CDR3 is TGCGCCAGCAGCCTGTCACCGGGGTCTGAAGCTTTCTTT. The chain is built from TRBV5-1 and TRBJ1-1; the D is unclear. The CDR3 runs to 13 residues. V was cut by 4 bases and J by 6 bases, with 13 bases left in between. The germline V gene encodes CDR1 SGHRS and CDR2 YFSETQ.

This clonotype was observed at least ten times. This chain uses TRBV2 with TRBJ1-5; 10 nucleotides align to TRBD1. This CDR3 is 15 amino acids long. Trimming took 6 bases from V and 4 from J; bases not matched to a gene: 6. Germline CDR1 SNHLY, CDR2 FYNNEI. The CDR3 nucleotides read TGTGCCAGCAGCCTGCGACAGGGGGCAAATCAGCCCCAGCATTTT. Protein: CASSLRQGANQPQHF.

The table lists this clonotype with many counts. The CDR3 is CASSLVSGATGELFF. CDR3 bases: TGTGCCAGCAGCTTGGTTAGCGGGGCGACCGGGGAGCTGTTTTTT. The chain combines TRBV11-2 with TRBJ2-2; 8 bases line up with TRBD2. The J segment lost 5 bases and the V segment lost 3 bases, leaving 5 bases of the junction unmatched. Germline loops: CDR1 SGHAT, CDR2 FQNNGV. CDR3 length equals 15 residues.

This clonotype was found a few times. This sequence joins TRBV11-2 and TRBJ2-1; D is undetermined. Per the germline V gene, CDR1 is SGHAT and CDR2 is FQNNGV. Trimming pared 5 bases from V and 8 bases from J, leaving 16 bases between. The CDR3 is made up of 14 amino acids. The DNA of the CDR3 is TGTGCCAGCAGCCCGGCCCCCCGTTGGGATGAGCAGTTCTTC. The encoded protein is CASSPAPRWDEQFF.

Turning to this clonotype: One end of the junction fails to match germline, which may point to a read error. V usage is TRBV7-3 and J usage is TRBJ1-1; possible D gene TRBD1, 5 bases. CDR3 length: 13 residues. Looked up from germline, CDR1 is SGHTA and CDR2 is FQGTGA. The CDR3 DNA sequence: TGTGCCAGCAGTTTACAGGTGAATACTGAAGCTTACTTT. Amino acids: CASSLQVNTEAYF.